Following are 32 T cell receptor beta chains from one sample sequenced in a study of blood T cell repertoires in COVID-19. TCRdb keeps only in-frame clones here, not all; method: immunoSEQ multiplex PCR. The table lists about 330,000 clones, approximately 92% of them singletons. The specimen sequenced was PBMCs or T cells enriched from blood (not recorded which). These receptors all come from a woman aged 25 to 45 who had recovered from COVID-19.

This clone has just one count. V is TRBV4-1 and J is TRBJ2-1; TRBD2 matches at 13 bases. V lost 2 bases and J lost 6; bases outside the gene matches: 4. The CDR3 covers 16 residues. Looked up from germline, CDR1 is MGHRA and CDR2 is YSYEKL. The CDR3 protein is CASSQLGLAGVNEQFF. The CDR3 bases are TGCGCCAGCAGCCAACTTGGACTAGCGGGAGTCAATGAGCAGTTCTTC.

The chain links TRBV11-2 to TRBJ2-3; 8 nucleotides line up with TRBD2. The germline V gene encodes CDR1 SGHAT and CDR2 FQNNGV. This CDR3 contains 17 residues. V was clipped by 3 bases and J by 2 bases; unmatched bases: 10. CDR3: CASSFLPGAGDTDTQYF. CDR3 sequence (DNA): TGTGCCAGCAGCTTCCTCCCAGGAGCGGGAGACACAGATACGCAGTATTTT.

The gene calls are TRBV30 and TRBJ2-2; D is perhaps TRBD1 (6 bases). The V gene lost 2 bases and the J gene lost 2 bases, with 12 bases spanning the gap. CDR3 length: 15 amino acids. The germline V gene encodes CDR1 GTSNPN and CDR2 SVGIG (reference sequence). CDR3 in amino acids: CAWSPDRRNTGELFF. The CDR3 DNA reads TGTGCCTGGAGTCCCGACAGGAGAAACACCGGGGAGCTGTTTTTT.

In this sample, this clone turned up once. This rearrangement joins TRBV7-2 to TRBJ2-5; maybe TRBD2 (5 bases). Trimming took 1 base from V and 5 from J, leaving 14 bases between them. Germline lookup yields CDR1 SGHTA and CDR2 FQGNSA. The CDR3 runs 15 residues. DNA for the CDR3: TGTGCCAGCAGCTTAGGGGGAGAGCCTTTTGAGACCCAGTACTTC. It yields the protein CASSLGGEPFETQYF.

The rearrangement uses TRBV28 and TRBJ1-2, with a possible D match to TRBD1 (6 bases). Germline loops: CDR1 MDHEN, CDR2 SYDVKM. The ends were cut back, 5 bases at V and 1 base at J, with 11 bases in the middle. CDR3 length: 14 amino acids. The CDR3 sequence: CASSHRQDNYGYTF. The DNA for the CDR3 is TGTGCCAGCAGTCATAGACAGGATAACTATGGCTACACCTTC.

This clone was picked up a small number of times. The chain has TRBV2 and TRBJ1-1; 7 positions agree with TRBD1. V lost 2 bases to trimming and J lost 4 bases; unmatched junction nucleotides: 7. This CDR3 has 15 residues. Germline CDR1 reads SNHLY; CDR2 reads FYNNEI. The CDR3 protein is CASSEFPDRATEAFF. The DNA for the CDR3 is TGTGCCAGCAGTGAATTCCCCGACAGGGCCACTGAAGCTTTCTTT.

V and J are TRBV19 and TRBJ1-1; D uncertain. The germline gives CDR1 LNHDA, CDR2 SQIVND (reference sequence). The CDR3 length is 13 residues. Deletions cut 5 bases from V and 2 bases from J, with 9 bases between. The CDR3 DNA is TGTGCCAGTAGTTTAACAGTAAACACTGAAGCTTTCTTT. This encodes CASSLTVNTEAFF.

The V and J genes are TRBV7-9 and TRBJ2-5; D remains ambiguous. Germline assignment: CDR1 SEHNR and CDR2 FQNEAQ (reference sequence). V was shortened by 6 bases and J by 2 bases, with 13 bases between the two germline ends. The CDR3 is made up of 14 amino acids. The CDR3 loop is CASRPGTVQETQYF. The CDR3 region has the DNA TGTGCCAGCAGGCCAGGCACAGTTCAAGAGACCCAGTACTTC.

The chain couples TRBV15 to TRBJ2-3, with 9 bases identical to TRBD2. Trimming at V came to 8 bases and at J to 4 bases, leaving 10 bases not matched to a gene. The CDR3 runs to 15 residues. Germline V gene lookup returns CDR1 LNHNV and CDR2 YYDKDF (reference sequence). The CDR3 sequence: CATQSPSGDADTQYF. The CDR3 DNA reads as TGTGCCACCCAGTCTCCTAGCGGGGATGCAGATACGCAGTATTTT.

The chain has TRBV20-1 and TRBJ1-5; a possible D gene is TRBD1 (6 bases). The CDR3 extends over 14 amino acids. CDR1 and CDR2 (germline): DFQATT, SNEGSKA (reference sequence). Trimming removed 3 bases at V and 4 bases at J, with 13 bases between. The CDR3 loop reads CSASRGQPNQPQHF. CDR3 in DNA: TGCAGTGCTAGTCGAGGACAGCCGAATCAGCCCCAGCATTTT.

This chain joins TRBV2 and TRBJ1-1; the D gene is possibly TRBD1 (5 bases). The V gene's germline CDR1 is SNHLY and CDR2 FYNNEI. This CDR3 has 13 amino acids. V lost 8 bases and J lost 0, with 10 bases in between. The CDR3 DNA reads TGTGCCAGCGTCAGGGAAATGAACACTGAAGCTTTCTTT. It translates to CASVREMNTEAFF.

The chain couples TRBV27 to TRBJ2-1; TRBD2 matches at 8 bases. The trim removed 5 bases at V and 2 bases at J, leaving 8 bases unmatched. The CDR3 is 16 amino acids. Germline V gene sequence: CDR1 MNHEY, CDR2 SMNVEV (reference sequence). The CDR3: CASSRQPGLAYNEQFF. CDR3 nucleotides: TGTGCCAGCAGTAGACAGCCGGGACTAGCCTACAATGAGCAGTTCTTC.

The chain has TRBV28 and TRBJ1-1; D call uncertain. From germline, CDR1 is MDHEN and CDR2 SYDVKM. Between the trimmed V and J ends, which lost 5 bases and 8 bases, there was a span of 21 bases. The CDR3 has 15 amino acids. The CDR3 loop reads CASSHNPRDPREAFF. In DNA, the CDR3 is TGTGCCAGCAGTCATAACCCTCGTGACCCGCGGGAAGCTTTCTTT.

The V and J genes are TRBV19 and TRBJ1-2, with D maybe TRBD1 (5 bases). Trimming took 1 base from V and 4 from J, leaving 13 bases between them. CDR3 size: 15 residues. Per the germline V gene, CDR1 is LNHDA and CDR2 is SQIVND (reference sequence). The CDR3 DNA sequence: TGTGCCAGTAGTATAGCCCCCGGGGGGGTCTATGGCTACACCTTC. Its translation: CASSIAPGGVYGYTF.

This chain joins TRBV28 and TRBJ1-2, with D hard to call. The V gene's germline CDR1 is MDHEN and CDR2 SYDVKM. V lost 5 bases and J 6 bases, leaving 13 bases between the germline ends. The CDR3 is 13 residues long. Here the CDR3 reads CASSVGLQNGYTF. Written as DNA, the CDR3 is TGTGCCAGCAGTGTTGGACTTCAGAATGGCTACACCTTC.

The genes are TRBV4-1 and TRBJ1-1; tentative D call: TRBD1 (6 bases). Trimming shortened V by 4 bases and J by 4 bases, and 16 bases separated the two germline ends. The CDR3 extends over 15 amino acids. Germline CDR1 is MGHRA and CDR2 is YSYEKL. The CDR3 nucleotides read TGCGCCAGCAGCCCACGGGGGGCCGGGCTCACTGAAGCTTTCTTT. As protein: CASSPRGAGLTEAFF.

The chain uses TRBV28 and TRBJ1-1; D not resolved. The CDR3 runs 13 residues. Between the trimmed V and J ends, which lost 0 bases and 3 bases, there was a span of 5 bases. Germline assignment: CDR1 MDHEN and CDR2 SYDVKM. CDR3 coding DNA: TGTGCCAGCAGTTTATGGACATACACTGAAGCTTTCTTT. The encoded protein is CASSLWTYTEAFF.

The chain couples TRBV19 to TRBJ1-6, with TRBD1 as a possible D gene (6 bases). CDR3 size: 15 residues. The V and J ends lost 7 bases and 6 bases respectively, with 16 bases between them. Germline V CDR1 and CDR2: LNHDA, SQIVND (reference sequence). In nucleotides, the CDR3 is TGTGCCAGTAACCCTTCGACCAGGGGTAATTCACCCCTCCACTTT. As protein: CASNPSTRGNSPLHF.

V and J are TRBV25-1 and TRBJ2-1, with 8 nucleotides matching TRBD2. The CDR3 extends over 15 amino acids. The V and J ends lost 4 bases and 4 bases, in that order; junction bases with no gene match: 6. The germline V gene has CDR1 MGHDK and CDR2 SYGVNS. The CDR3 sequence: CASSVSSGPYNEQFF. CDR3 bases: TGTGCCAGCAGTGTCTCTAGCGGGCCATACAATGAGCAGTTCTTC.

The chain combines TRBV29-1 with TRBJ2-3, with 7 nucleotides matching TRBD1. Germline lookup yields CDR1 SQVTM and CDR2 ANQGSEA. The V and J ends lost 3 bases and 6 bases, in that order; junction bases with no gene match: 6. CDR3 size: 13 residues. The CDR3 loop is CSVEITGADTQYF. The CDR3 region has the DNA TGCAGCGTTGAGATCACAGGGGCCGATACGCAGTATTTT.

This sequence joins TRBV5-6 and TRBJ2-7, with D perhaps matching TRBD1 (6 bases). V was pared by 5 bases and J by 1 base, with 13 bases between. This CDR3 is 14 amino acids long. Germline CDR1 SGHDT, CDR2 YYEEEE. CDR3 amino acids: CASRLLTGSYEQYF. In DNA, the CDR3 is TGTGCCAGCAGACTATTAACAGGGTCCTACGAGCAGTACTTC.

This clone appeared a single time. The chain has TRBV10-3 and TRBJ2-5; perhaps TRBD1 as D (5 bases). Trimming pared 4 bases from V and 5 bases from J, leaving 11 bases between. The CDR3 has 13 amino acids. The germline CDR1 and CDR2 sequences are ENHRY and SYGVKD. DNA of the CDR3: TGTGCCATCAGTGTTCAGGGTGGGGAGACCCAGTACTTC. Its protein is CAISVQGGETQYF.

The genes are TRBV6-2 or TRBV6-3 and TRBJ1-2; the match to TRBD1 covers 9 bases. The V and J ends lost 6 bases and 3 bases, in that order; junction bases with no gene match: 5. The CDR3 is made up of 14 amino acids. Germline assignment: CDR1 MNHEY and CDR2 SVGEGT. The CDR3 protein is CASRYRGLDYGYTF. The CDR3 DNA reads as TGTGCCAGCAGGTACAGGGGGCTCGACTATGGCTACACCTTC.

The chain carries TRBV19 and TRBJ2-2; 7 bases are a match to TRBD2. The CDR3 has 15 residues. Germline values: CDR1 LNHDA, CDR2 SQIVND (reference sequence). The trim removed 7 bases at V and 2 bases at J, leaving 7 bases unmatched. The CDR3 DNA reads TGTGCCAGTACTCGGCGGGAGCTAAACACCGGGGAGCTGTTTTTT. Encoded protein: CASTRRELNTGELFF. The full variable domain, completed using reference TRBV19 and TRBJ2-2, is DGGITQSPKYLFRKEGQNVTLSCEQNLNHDAMYWYRQDPGQGLRLIYYSQIVNDFQKGDIAEGYSVSREKKESFPLTVTSAQKNPTAFYLCASTRRELNTGELFFGEGSRLTVL.

The chain is built from TRBV28 and TRBJ2-6; TRBD1 matches at 7 bases. The CDR3 runs 15 residues. Germline lookup yields CDR1 MDHEN and CDR2 SYDVKM. The trim removed 10 bases at V and 2 bases at J, leaving 8 bases unmatched. In DNA form, the CDR3 reads TGTGCCATCTACGACAGGGCGGCTGGGGCCAACGTCCTGACTTTC. It encodes CAIYDRAAGANVLTF.

The chain's CDR3 is CASTRSSYNEQFF. CDR3 coding DNA: TGTGCCAGCACCCGGAGCTCCTACAATGAGCAGTTCTTC. The J gene is TRBJ2-1, the V gene TRBV28; D is undetermined. The length of the CDR3 is 13 residues. Deletions cut 7 bases from V and 0 bases from J, with 7 bases between. Germline CDR1 reads MDHEN; CDR2 reads SYDVKM. Full variable domain (rest looked up from reference TRBV28 and TRBJ2-1): DVKVTQSSRYLVKRTGEKVFLECVQDMDHENMFWYRQDPGLGLRLIYFSYDVKMKEKGDIPEGYSVSREKKERFSLILESASTNQTSMYLCASTRSSYNEQFFGPGTRLTVL.

The chain recombines TRBV7-2 with TRBJ1-2; weak D call: TRBD1 (5 bases). Deletions cut 2 bases from V and 4 bases from J, with 14 bases between. CDR1 is SGHTA, CDR2 FQGNSA, per germline. CDR3 length: 15 residues. The CDR3 region is CASSLMGEGGYGYTF. DNA for the CDR3: TGTGCCAGCAGCTTAATGGGGGAGGGAGGCTATGGCTACACCTTC.

The chain has TRBV9 and TRBJ2-5; 16 nucleotides align to TRBD2. CDR1 SGDLS and CDR2 YYNGEE come from the germline V gene. The CDR3 is 17 residues long. V was clipped by 2 bases and J by 4 bases; unmatched bases: 5. The CDR3 sequence: CASSVGTSGRGRETQYF. As DNA, the CDR3 is TGTGCCAGCAGCGTTGGGACTAGCGGGAGGGGCCGAGAGACCCAGTACTTC.

This sequence joins TRBV15 and TRBJ2-3; the match to TRBD2 covers 13 bases. V trimming: 5 bases; J trimming: 2 bases; junction bases outside the gene matches: 4. The CDR3 consists of 16 residues. Germline CDR1 and CDR2: LNHNV and YYDKDF (reference sequence). CDR3 sequence (DNA): TGTGCCACCAGCGGGGGACTAGCGGGGACCACAGATACGCAGTATTTT. It codes for CATSGGLAGTTDTQYF.

The gene calls are TRBV7-2 and TRBJ1-2; 9 positions match TRBD1. The CDR3 has 15 amino acids. Germline values: CDR1 SGHTA, CDR2 FQGNSA. Losses at the gene ends were 4 bases for V and 8 bases for J; bases not matched to a gene: 11. The DNA for the CDR3 is TGTGCCAGCAGCTACCTTACAGGGGGCGCGGGCGGCTACACCTTC. Its translation: CASSYLTGGAGGYTF.

CDR3 DNA: TGTGCCAGCAGCCCCCCGGACAGGAGGGGAACGCAGTATTTT. Translated: CASSPPDRRGTQYF. The chain employs TRBV5-4 and TRBJ2-3; possible D gene TRBD1, 7 bases. CDR1 and CDR2 (germline): SGHNT, YYREEE (reference sequence). The V gene lost 4 bases and the J gene lost 9 bases, with 18 bases spanning the gap. CDR3 length: 14 residues. The whole variable domain, remainder taken from reference TRBV5-4 and TRBJ2-3, is ETGVTQSPTHLIKTRGQQVTLRCSSQSGHNTVSWYQQALGQGPQFIFQYYREEENGRGNFPPRFSGLQFPNYSSELNVNALELDDSALYLCASSPPDRRGTQYFGPGTRLTVL.

V usage is TRBV18 and J usage is TRBJ1-6; TRBD1 agrees at 8 bases. After removal of 1 base from V and 4 bases from J, the junction contained 3 bases not matched to a gene. The CDR3 is 16 amino acids. The germline V gene has CDR1 KGHSH and CDR2 LQKENI. The CDR3: CASSPLGQVYNSPLHF. The CDR3 DNA sequence: TGTGCCAGCTCACCACTGGGACAGGTTTATAATTCACCCCTCCACTTT.